Each of the 14 T cell receptor beta chains below was sequenced from the same sample in a study of blood T cell repertoires in COVID-19. The data were produced by immunoSEQ multiplex PCR, yet TCRdb's version contains in-frame clones alone and is incomplete. This sample has a few hundred thousand clones, with over 75% found just once. Material for sequencing was PBMCs or T cells enriched from blood (not recorded which). Source of these receptors: a man aged 30 to 39 who had recovered from COVID-19.

The CDR3 bases are TGTGCCAGCAGCCAACCCGGGAGTAGAAGCACAGATACGCAGTATTTT. This gives the protein CASSQPGSRSTDTQYF. This chain uses TRBV3-1 (or the pseudogene TRBV3-2) with TRBJ2-3; possibly TRBD2 for D (6 bases). This CDR3 is 16 amino acids long. V gave up 2 bases and J gave up 0 bases, with 12 bases separating them. Germline lookup yields CDR1 LGHDT and CDR2 YNNKEL (reference sequence).

CDR3 in amino acids: CASSFTSGMGGELFF. The CDR3 DNA follows: TGTGCCAGCAGCTTCACCAGCGGGATGGGGGGGGAGCTGTTTTTT. The rearrangement uses TRBV11-2 and TRBJ2-2, with TRBD2 matching over 7 bases. This CDR3 spans 15 amino acids. In germline, CDR1 is SGHAT, CDR2 FQNNGV. The trim removed 3 bases at V and 8 bases at J, leaving 9 bases unmatched.

The rearrangement joins TRBV3-1 (or the pseudogene TRBV3-2) to TRBJ2-7, with 12 bases lining up with TRBD2. Trimming cost V 4 bases and J 2 bases; bases outside gene matches: 6. This CDR3 spans 16 amino acids. The germline CDR1 and CDR2 sequences are LGHDT and YNNKEL (reference sequence). The DNA of the CDR3 is TGTGCCAGCAGCCCAAGGACTAGCGGGATCCCCTACGAGCAGTACTTC. Protein: CASSPRTSGIPYEQYF.

The CDR3, as DNA: TGCGCCAGCAGCCAAGTTCTACCAGGGGAGCAGTACTTC. Its translation: CASSQVLPGEQYF. The rearrangement links TRBV4-1 to TRBJ2-7; possibly TRBD1 for D (5 bases). Germline V gives CDR1 MGHRA, CDR2 YSYEKL. The CDR3 has 13 amino acids. The ends were cut back, 1 base at V and 7 bases at J, with 11 bases in the middle.

J is TRBJ1-2 and V is TRBV4-2; D is uncertain. The V and J ends lost 0 bases and 3 bases respectively, with 5 bases between them. The V gene's germline CDR1 is LGHNA and CDR2 YNFKEQ. The CDR3 runs 13 residues. CDR3 nucleotide sequence: TGTGCCAGCAGCCAAGAGCCGGACTATGGCTACACCTTC. Translation: CASSQEPDYGYTF.

The rearrangement joins TRBV27 to TRBJ1-1; tentative D call: TRBD1 (5 bases). CDR1 is MNHEY and CDR2 is SMNVEV in the germline V gene (reference sequence). The CDR3 sequence is 13 residues long. V lost 3 bases and J 5 bases, leaving 10 bases between the germline ends. The CDR3 DNA is TGTGCCAGCAGTTTCTGGGGGGTAACTGAAGCTTTCTTT. Translation gives CASSFWGVTEAFF.

The table lists this clone with a count of one. The chain couples TRBV28 to TRBJ1-4, with TRBD1 matching over 7 bases. CDR1 and CDR2 from the germline V gene are MDHEN and SYDVKM. CDR3 size: 16 residues. With 4 bases clipped from V and 8 bases from J, the junction kept 13 bases outside the gene matches. The CDR3 DNA reads as TGTGCCAGCAGTTCTCCAGCCCGGGACAGATTAGAAAAACTGTTTTTT. This gives the protein CASSSPARDRLEKLFF.

V gene TRBV28 combines with J gene TRBJ1-2, with 9 bases lining up with TRBD1. J was trimmed by 5 bases and V by 4 bases; bases with no gene match: 2. The CDR3 is 13 residues long. Germline CDR1 and CDR2: MDHEN and SYDVKM. In DNA, the CDR3 is TGTGCCAGCAGTTGGGACAGGGATTATGGCTACACCTTC. It encodes CASSWDRDYGYTF.

This clone was seen a single time. CDR3 sequence (DNA): TGTGCCAGCACCCTACGTCCGAGCACAGATACGCAGTATTTT. Residues: CASTLRPSTDTQYF. The chain joins TRBV28 to TRBJ2-3; D remains unclear. The CDR3 consists of 14 residues. V lost 7 bases to trimming and J lost 0 bases, with 11 bases between them. Germline CDR1 reads MDHEN; CDR2 reads SYDVKM.

This clone was picked up one time. The chain joins TRBV3-1 (or the pseudogene TRBV3-2) to TRBJ1-4; 9 nucleotides align to TRBD1. After removal of 4 bases from V and 0 bases from J, the junction contained 6 bases not matched to a gene. Germline V CDR1 and CDR2: LGHDT, YNNKEL (reference sequence). The CDR3 length is 17 residues. CDR3 protein: CASSLGTGFATNEKLFF. For the CDR3, the DNA is TGTGCCAGCAGCCTCGGGACAGGGTTTGCAACTAATGAAAAACTGTTTTTT.

This chain joins TRBV19 and TRBJ1-2, with 10 bases fitting TRBD1. Germline CDR1 LNHDA, CDR2 SQIVND (reference sequence). Unmatched junction bases numbered 10, after V lost 7 bases and J lost 8 bases. There are 14 residues in the CDR3. The CDR3 sequence is CASIRQGAPSGYTF. CDR3 DNA: TGTGCCAGTATTCGACAGGGGGCGCCGTCCGGCTACACCTTC. Variable domain in full (rest from reference TRBV19 and TRBJ1-2): DGGITQSPKYLFRKEGQNVTLSCEQNLNHDAMYWYRQDPGQGLRLIYYSQIVNDFQKGDIAEGYSVSREKKESFPLTVTSAQKNPTAFYLCASIRQGAPSGYTFGSGTRLTVV.

The DNA for the CDR3 is TGTGCCAGCAGCTTATCGCAGGCCGAGAACACTGAAGCTTTCTTT. This encodes CASSLSQAENTEAFF. V is TRBV7-9 and J is TRBJ1-1; the D is unclear. Germline assignment: CDR1 SEHNR and CDR2 FQNEAQ (reference sequence). The CDR3 is 15 amino acids. V shed 2 bases and J shed 1 base, with 11 bases lying between them.

The chain combines TRBV5-5 with TRBJ1-6; D remains ambiguous. The V gene's germline CDR1 is SGHKS and CDR2 YYEKEE (reference sequence). Trimming removed 4 bases from V and 8 bases from J, with 16 bases in between. CDR3 length: 15 amino acids. CDR3 in amino acids: CASSPREGSYSPLHF. CDR3 coding DNA: TGTGCCAGCAGCCCGCGGGAGGGCTCGTATTCACCCCTCCACTTT.

The chain recombines TRBV18 with TRBJ1-2; 9 bases are shared with TRBD1. Germline V gives CDR1 KGHSH, CDR2 LQKENI. The length of the CDR3 is 16 residues. V shed 0 bases, J shed 1 base, and the junction held 3 bases outside the gene matches. CDR3 DNA: TGTGCCAGCTCACCACCATCGACAGGGGGTAACTATGGCTACACCTTC. Translating it yields CASSPPSTGGNYGYTF.